Presented here are 20 T cell receptor beta chains from one specimen sequenced in a study of T-cell memory formation after mild COVID-19. In TCRdb, the 5' RACE reads were re-called with MiXCR into one record per CDR3 protein. The profile shows about 540,000 distinct CDR3 sequences, roughly 20% of them singletons. What was sequenced was PBMCs or a T cell subset sorted from them (not recorded which). Receptor source: an adult woman who had mild COVID-19 (a few samples of this study predate the infection). Cell type and time point are not known.

The rearrangement links TRBV25-1 to TRBJ1-2; 7 positions agree with TRBD1. The CDR3 spans 15 residues. J lost 4 bases, V lost 3 bases, and 8 bases had no gene match. From germline, CDR1 is MGHDK and CDR2 SYGVNS. This CDR3 is CASSEVKTGFYGYTF. The CDR3 nucleotides are TGTGCCAGCAGTGAGGTAAAGACAGGGTTCTATGGCTACACCTTC.

This clonotype was detected only a few times. V is TRBV29-1 and J is TRBJ2-5, with D maybe TRBD2 (5 bases). CDR3 length: 11 amino acids. Germline CDR1 SQVTM, CDR2 ANQGSEA. This chain's CDR3 is CSARTGETQYF. CDR3 DNA sequence: TGCAGTGCCCGGACGGGGGAGACCCAGTACTTC.

This clonotype was seen a few times. This chain uses TRBV15 with TRBJ2-5, with TRBD2 matching 7 bases. From germline, CDR1 is LNHNV and CDR2 YYDKDF (reference sequence). Germline trimming cut 5 bases from V and 2 bases from J; bases unmatched to any gene: 8. The CDR3 is 15 amino acids. CDR3 sequence reads: CATSERDYLQETQYF. The CDR3, as DNA: TGTGCCACCAGCGAAAGGGACTATCTTCAAGAGACCCAGTACTTC.

The gene calls are TRBV15 and TRBJ2-1, with D hard to call. V gave up 0 bases and J gave up 9 bases, with 15 bases separating them. The CDR3 sequence is 15 residues long. The germline gives CDR1 LNHNV, CDR2 YYDKDF (reference sequence). This CDR3 is CATSRDGVLTGEQFF. The CDR3 DNA reads as TGTGCCACCAGCAGAGATGGGGTCCTAACTGGTGAGCAGTTCTTC.

V usage is TRBV9 and J usage is TRBJ2-2; D may be TRBD2 (5 bases). Looked up from germline, CDR1 is SGDLS and CDR2 is YYNGEE. The CDR3 consists of 14 residues. V was trimmed by 3 bases and J by 6 bases, leaving 12 bases between them. The CDR3 sequence: CASSAQRGPGELFF. The CDR3 DNA reads as TGTGCCAGCAGCGCCCAACGGGGTCCCGGGGAGCTGTTTTTT.

This chain joins TRBV10-3 and TRBJ1-6; possibly TRBD1 for D (5 bases). Per the germline V gene, CDR1 is ENHRY and CDR2 is SYGVKD. The CDR3 is 15 amino acids. V was trimmed by 7 bases and J by 5 bases, leaving 15 bases between them. As DNA, the CDR3 is TGTGCCATCAAAGTGGTACAGGAGGATAATTCACCCCTCCACTTT. As protein: CAIKVVQEDNSPLHF.

The J gene is TRBJ2-1, the V gene TRBV5-6; D is undetermined. Looked up from germline, CDR1 is SGHDT and CDR2 is YYEEEE. The V end was cut by 4 bases, the J end by 4 bases, with 12 bases between. This CDR3 has 14 residues. CDR3 amino acids: CASSAVVKYNEQFF. The CDR3 region has the DNA TGTGCCAGCAGCGCTGTGGTGAAGTACAATGAGCAGTTCTTC.

The genes are TRBV9 and TRBJ2-1, with 11 bases aligning to TRBD2. The germline V gene encodes CDR1 SGDLS and CDR2 YYNGEE. V trimming: 3 bases; J trimming: 7 bases; junction bases outside the gene matches: 9. The CDR3 has 16 amino acids. The CDR3 nucleotides read TGTGCCAGCAGCGCCTCCGGGACTAGCGGTTTGAATGAGCAGTTCTTC. As protein: CASSASGTSGLNEQFF. Full variable domain (missing parts from reference TRBV9 and TRBJ2-1): DSGVTQTPKHLITATGQRVTLRCSPRSGDLSVYWYQQSLDQGLQFLIQYYNGEERAKGNILERFSAQQFPDLHSELNLSSLELGDSALYFCASSASGTSGLNEQFFGPGTRLTVL.

The chain recombines TRBV20-1 with TRBJ1-5, with D maybe TRBD1 (6 bases). V dropped 3 bases and J dropped 4 bases, with 13 bases sitting between them. Per the germline V gene, CDR1 is DFQATT and CDR2 is SNEGSKA (reference sequence). This CDR3 comprises 14 residues. CDR3: CSASPDRINQPQHF. The CDR3 nucleotides are TGCAGTGCTAGTCCGGACAGAATAAATCAGCCCCAGCATTTT.

This clonotype was seen more than once but under ten times. The rearrangement uses TRBV20-1 and TRBJ1-1; TRBD1 agrees at 7 bases. The CDR3 consists of 14 residues. Germline V gene sequence: CDR1 DFQATT, CDR2 SNEGSKA (reference sequence). The ends lost 8 bases at V and 0 bases at J; junction bases unmatched: 9. CDR3 in DNA: TGCAGTTGCTCAGGGGGGGGAGTGAACACTGAAGCTTTCTTT. This encodes CSCSGGGVNTEAFF.

The chain joins TRBV2 to TRBJ2-5; D is tentatively TRBD1 or TRBD2 (5 bases each). The CDR3 is 15 residues long. Trimming removed 9 bases from V and 5 bases from J, with 22 bases in between. Germline V gives CDR1 SNHLY, CDR2 FYNNEI. CDR3 DNA sequence: TGTGCCAGTATATTCCGGGACGGATTTGCGGAGACCCAGTACTTC. Protein product: CASIFRDGFAETQYF.

This chain connects TRBV25-1 to TRBJ2-7, with 9 bases lining up with TRBD1. The germline V gene has CDR1 MGHDK and CDR2 SYGVNS. The ends lost 4 bases at V and 0 bases at J; junction bases unmatched: 10. This CDR3 contains 17 residues. CDR3: CASSALPGTGNSYEQYF. CDR3 nucleotide sequence: TGTGCCAGCAGTGCCCTACCAGGGACAGGGAACTCCTACGAGCAGTACTTC.

The V and J genes are TRBV7-8 and TRBJ2-1; 8 bases match TRBD2. The V gene's germline CDR1 is SGHVS and CDR2 FQNEAQ. This CDR3 has 17 residues. V trimming: 2 bases; J trimming: 5 bases; junction bases outside the gene matches: 11. The DNA of the CDR3 is TGTGCCAGCAGCTTACCTTCAGCGGGAGAGGTCCACAATGAGCAGTTCTTC. It yields the protein CASSLPSAGEVHNEQFF.

The chain is built from TRBV11-1 and TRBJ1-1, with D unclear. This CDR3 has 12 amino acids. V was clipped by 1 base and J by 8 bases, with 8 bases between them. The germline CDR1 and CDR2 sequences are SGHAT and FQDESV (reference sequence). CDR3 coding DNA: TGTGCCAGCAGCTTAGATTTCGGAGAAGCTTTCTTT. Amino acids: CASSLDFGEAFF.

This sequence joins TRBV5-1 and TRBJ2-3; D unclear. The CDR3 spans 12 residues. Trimming removed 0 bases from V and 5 bases from J, with 4 bases in between. CDR1 and CDR2 from the germline V gene are SGHRS and YFSETQ. The CDR3 DNA reads as TGCGCCAGCAGCTTGGCAGAAGATACGCAGTATTTT. This gives the protein CASSLAEDTQYF.

This clonotype was counted only a few times. The chain carries TRBV5-1 and TRBJ1-4, with D hard to call. Per the germline V gene, CDR1 is SGHRS and CDR2 is YFSETQ. The CDR3 sequence is 14 residues long. Between the trimmed V and J ends, which lost 2 bases and 6 bases, there was a span of 11 bases. The CDR3 nucleotides are TGCGCCAGCAGCTTTGCAGGCGGCGATGAAAAACTGTTTTTT. Its translation: CASSFAGGDEKLFF.

This clonotype was observed a handful of times. V is TRBV7-2 and J is TRBJ2-5; D remains ambiguous. With 5 bases removed from V and 4 bases from J, the gap between germline ends came to 14 bases. The germline CDR1 and CDR2 sequences are SGHTA and FQGNSA. The CDR3 runs 14 residues. The DNA for the CDR3 is TGTGCCAGCAGCCCGTACATAACCCGAGAGACCCAGTACTTC. It yields the protein CASSPYITRETQYF.

The gene calls are TRBV20-1 and TRBJ2-7, with D perhaps given as TRBD1 or TRBD2 (5 bases each). The CDR3 length is 17 residues. Trimming removed 1 base at V and 0 bases at J, with 19 bases between. The germline V gene has CDR1 DFQATT and CDR2 SNEGSKA (reference sequence). In DNA, the CDR3 is TGCAGTGCTAGAGGACCGACAGACTGGGGGAGCTCCTACGAGCAGTACTTC. Protein product: CSARGPTDWGSSYEQYF.

This clonotype occurred a few times. This rearrangement joins TRBV7-3 to TRBJ2-5; the D gene is possibly TRBD2 (5 bases). Per germline, CDR1 SGHTA and CDR2 FQGTGA. The length of the CDR3 is 13 residues. V shed 8 bases and J shed 1 base, with 11 bases lying between them. CDR3 protein: CASLPAGQETQYF. The CDR3 nucleotides read TGTGCCAGCCTTCCCGCGGGCCAAGAGACCCAGTACTTC.

The chain joins TRBV14 to TRBJ2-3, with unresolved D. CDR3 length: 14 residues. CDR1 SGHDN and CDR2 FVKESK come from the germline V gene. Trimming shortened V by 1 base and J by 5 bases, and 10 bases separated the two germline ends. The CDR3 reads CASSQGNPIDTQYF. The CDR3 nucleotides are TGTGCCAGCAGCCAAGGGAACCCGATAGATACGCAGTATTTT. Using reference TRBV14 and TRBJ2-3 for the parts outside the CDR3, the full variable domain is EAGVTQFPSHSVIEKGQTVTLRCDPISGHDNLYWYRRVMGKEIKFLLHFVKESKQDESGMPNNRFLAERTGGTYSTLKVQPAELEDSGVYFCASSQGNPIDTQYFGPGTRLTVL.